This TCR beta chain was profiled in a study of blood T cell repertoires in COVID-19. Turning to the study itself: Samples came from the United States, Italy and Spain, spanning acute and convalescent COVID-19.

As processed by the authors: Amplification with reference gene primers provided the estimates of nucleated cell counts. Assay: immunoSEQ multiplex PCR; the TCRdb copy retains only in-frame clones and omits some. That table furnishes V, J and clone size, whereas the DNA furnished D and trimming. The data hold about 180,000 clones, with about 86% observed a single time. This clonotype was sampled from a man between 65 and 85 years old with active or convalescent COVID-19. The sample consisted of peripheral blood.

In nucleotides, the CDR3 is TGTGCCAGCAGTGAAGGAGGGTTTGACTATGGCTACACCTTC. Translated, it gives CASSEGGFDYGYTF. V gene TRBV2 combines with J gene TRBJ1-2; D call uncertain. The CDR3 totals 14 residues. The V gene's germline CDR1 is SNHLY and CDR2 FYNNEI. The germline V and J ends were trimmed by 1 base and 3 bases, with 9 bases remaining between them.